These 4 T cell receptor beta chains share one sample of origin, sequenced in a study of T cell changes during pregnancy in multiple sclerosis. The repertoire was sequenced with immunoSEQ multiplex PCR; TCRdb's copy has only in-frame clones and lacks some. The sample has a few thousand clones, roughly 77% seen once; the top ten hold under 50%. Sequencing input: CD4+ T cells from PBMCs (not recorded whether the cells were cultured). All receptors come from a female patient with multiple sclerosis, enrolled in a pregnancy study. Some clones in this sample may be carry-over from other donors' samples.

This clone was observed a single time. The gene calls are TRBV7-4 and TRBJ1-1; D not certain. This CDR3 comprises 13 residues. Germline lookup yields CDR1 SGHVT and CDR2 SQSDAQ. Trimming removed 5 bases from V and 7 bases from J, with 14 bases in between. The CDR3 DNA reads TGTGCCAGCAGCCTCCCCGAAATGGGTGAAGCTTTCTTT. Translated, it gives CASSLPEMGEAFF.

The gene calls are TRBV21-1 and TRBJ1-5. TRBV21-1 is listed as a pseudogene. There are 17 residues in the CDR3. CDR3 sequence: CASSATMLHWHHQPQHF. Here the CDR3 DNA reads TGTGCCAGCAGCGCCACAATGCTACATTGGCATCATCAGCCCCAGCATTTT.

The table lists this clone with a count of one. This chain uses TRBV30 with TRBJ1-2; 7 nucleotides match TRBD1. The ends lost 7 bases at V and 4 bases at J; junction bases unmatched: 12. Germline CDR1 and CDR2: GTSNPN and SVGIG (reference sequence). The CDR3 consists of 14 residues. This CDR3 reads CASPLGGQRYGYTF. The CDR3 DNA reads TGTGCCTCCCCCCTTGGGGGACAGCGCTATGGCTACACCTTC.

V gene TRBV5-2 combines with J gene TRBJ1-2. TRBV5-2 is a recognized pseudogene. This CDR3 region has 16 residues. Here the CDR3 reads CASKYRGVRKTYGYTF. Here the CDR3 DNA reads TGTGCCAGCAAATATCGGGGAGTACGAAAGACCTATGGCTACACCTTC.